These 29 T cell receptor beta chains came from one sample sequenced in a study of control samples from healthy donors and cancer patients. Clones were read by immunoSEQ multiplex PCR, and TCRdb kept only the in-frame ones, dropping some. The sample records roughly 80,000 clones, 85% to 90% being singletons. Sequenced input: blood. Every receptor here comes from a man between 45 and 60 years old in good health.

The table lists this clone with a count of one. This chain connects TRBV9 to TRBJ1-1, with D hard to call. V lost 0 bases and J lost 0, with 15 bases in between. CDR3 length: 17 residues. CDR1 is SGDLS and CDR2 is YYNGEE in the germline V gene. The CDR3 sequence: CASSVAPSSSVNTEAFF. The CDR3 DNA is TGTGCCAGCAGCGTAGCCCCCAGCTCCTCCGTGAACACTGAAGCTTTCTTT.

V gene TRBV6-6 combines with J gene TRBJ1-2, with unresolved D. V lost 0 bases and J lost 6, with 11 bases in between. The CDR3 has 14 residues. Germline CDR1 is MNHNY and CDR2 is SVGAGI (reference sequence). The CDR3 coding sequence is TGTGCCAGCAGTTACTCAGGCGAACCTAATGGCTACACCTTC. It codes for CASSYSGEPNGYTF.

The CDR3 DNA is TGTGCCAGCAGTGAAGCCAGGGAACAGCCCCAGCATTTT. Amino acid sequence: CASSEAREQPQHF. The chain combines TRBV6-1 with TRBJ1-5; possible D gene TRBD1, 5 bases. V shed 0 bases and J shed 7 bases, with 7 bases lying between them. The CDR3 has 13 residues. Germline-derived CDR1 and CDR2 are MNHNS and SASEGT.

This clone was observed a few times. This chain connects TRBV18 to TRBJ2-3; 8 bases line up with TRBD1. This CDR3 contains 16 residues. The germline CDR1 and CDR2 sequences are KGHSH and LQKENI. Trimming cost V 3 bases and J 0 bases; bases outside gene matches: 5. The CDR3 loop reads CASSPTGGRSTDTQYF. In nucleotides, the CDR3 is TGTGCCAGCTCACCTACAGGGGGACGAAGCACAGATACGCAGTATTTT.

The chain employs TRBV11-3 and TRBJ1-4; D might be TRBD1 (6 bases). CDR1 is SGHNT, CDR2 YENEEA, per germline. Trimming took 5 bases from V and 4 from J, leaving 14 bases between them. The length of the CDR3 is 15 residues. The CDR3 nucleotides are TGTGCCAGCAGCCCCGGACAGACCCTTAATGAAAAACTGTTTTTT. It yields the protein CASSPGQTLNEKLFF.

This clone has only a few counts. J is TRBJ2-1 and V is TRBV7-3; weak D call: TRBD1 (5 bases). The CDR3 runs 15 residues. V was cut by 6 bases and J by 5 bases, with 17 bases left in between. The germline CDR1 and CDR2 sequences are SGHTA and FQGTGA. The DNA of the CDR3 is TGTGCCAGCAGGGACCGGACGGACACCAACAATGAGCAGTTCTTC. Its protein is CASRDRTDTNNEQFF.

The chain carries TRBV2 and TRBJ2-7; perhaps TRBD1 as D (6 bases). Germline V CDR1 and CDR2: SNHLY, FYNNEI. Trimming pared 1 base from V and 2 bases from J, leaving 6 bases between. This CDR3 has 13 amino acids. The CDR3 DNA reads TGTGCCAGCAGTGAAGGGACAGCCTACGAGCAGTACTTC. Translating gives CASSEGTAYEQYF.

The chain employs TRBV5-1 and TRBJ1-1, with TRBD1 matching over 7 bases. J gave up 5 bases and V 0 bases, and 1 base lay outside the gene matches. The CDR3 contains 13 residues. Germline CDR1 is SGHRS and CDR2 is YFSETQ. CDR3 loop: CASSLEGQTEAFF. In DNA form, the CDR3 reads TGCGCCAGCAGCTTGGAGGGACAGACTGAAGCTTTCTTT.

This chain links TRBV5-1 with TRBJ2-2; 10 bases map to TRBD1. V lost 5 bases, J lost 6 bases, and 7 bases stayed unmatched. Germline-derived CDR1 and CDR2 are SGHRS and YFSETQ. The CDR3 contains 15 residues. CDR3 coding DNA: TGCGCCAGCAGAGGACAGGGGGGAAACGCCGGGGAGCTGTTTTTT. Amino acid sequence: CASRGQGGNAGELFF.

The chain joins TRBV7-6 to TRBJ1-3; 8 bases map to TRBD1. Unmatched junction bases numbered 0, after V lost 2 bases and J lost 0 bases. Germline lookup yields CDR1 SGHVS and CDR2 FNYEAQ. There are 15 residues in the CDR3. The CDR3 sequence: CASSLQGASGNTIYF. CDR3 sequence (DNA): TGTGCCAGCAGCTTACAGGGGGCCTCTGGAAACACCATATATTTT.

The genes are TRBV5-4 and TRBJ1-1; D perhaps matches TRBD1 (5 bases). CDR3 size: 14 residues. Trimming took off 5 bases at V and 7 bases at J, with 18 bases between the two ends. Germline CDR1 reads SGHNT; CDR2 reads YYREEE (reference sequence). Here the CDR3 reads CASRSPGSASEAFF. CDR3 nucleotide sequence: TGTGCCAGCAGGTCTCCAGGGTCGGCGAGTGAAGCTTTCTTT.

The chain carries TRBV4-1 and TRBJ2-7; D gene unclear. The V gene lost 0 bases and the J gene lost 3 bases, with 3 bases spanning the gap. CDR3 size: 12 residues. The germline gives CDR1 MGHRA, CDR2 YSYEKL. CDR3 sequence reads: CASSQDLYEQYF. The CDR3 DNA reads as TGCGCCAGCAGCCAAGACCTCTACGAGCAGTACTTC.

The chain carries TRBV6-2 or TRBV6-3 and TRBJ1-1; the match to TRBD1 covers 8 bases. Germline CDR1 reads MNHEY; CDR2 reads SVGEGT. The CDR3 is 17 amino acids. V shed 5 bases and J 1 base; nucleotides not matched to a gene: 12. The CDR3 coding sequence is TGTGCCAGCAGTCCCGCGCAGGGGGCGAAAAGGAACACTGAAGCTTTCTTT. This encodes CASSPAQGAKRNTEAFF.

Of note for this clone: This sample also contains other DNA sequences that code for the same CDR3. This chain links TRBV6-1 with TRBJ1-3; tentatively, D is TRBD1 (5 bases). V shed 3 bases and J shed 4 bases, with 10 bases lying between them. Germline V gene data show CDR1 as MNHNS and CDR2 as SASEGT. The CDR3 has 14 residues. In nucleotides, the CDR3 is TGTGCCAGCAGTGAGGGGGGTTCCGGAAACACCATATATTTT. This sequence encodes CASSEGGSGNTIYF.

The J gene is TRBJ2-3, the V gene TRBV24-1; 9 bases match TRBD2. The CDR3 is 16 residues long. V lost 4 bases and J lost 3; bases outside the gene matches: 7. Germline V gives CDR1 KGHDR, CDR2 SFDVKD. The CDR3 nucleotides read TGTGCCACCAGTGACTACCGAGCGGGGGGAACAGATACGCAGTATTTT. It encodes CATSDYRAGGTDTQYF.

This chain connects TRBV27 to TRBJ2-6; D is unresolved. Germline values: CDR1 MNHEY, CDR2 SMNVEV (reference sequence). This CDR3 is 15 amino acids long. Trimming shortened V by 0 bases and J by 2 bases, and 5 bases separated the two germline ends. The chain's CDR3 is CASSLSSAGANVLTF. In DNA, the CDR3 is TGTGCCAGCAGTTTATCGAGTGCTGGGGCCAACGTCCTGACTTTC. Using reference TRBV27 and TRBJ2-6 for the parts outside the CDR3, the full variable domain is EAQVTQNPRYLITVTGKKLTVTCSQNMNHEYMSWYRQDPGLGLRQIYYSMNVEVTDKGDVPEGYKVSRKEKRNFPLILESPSPNQTSLYFCASSLSSAGANVLTFGAGSRLTVL.

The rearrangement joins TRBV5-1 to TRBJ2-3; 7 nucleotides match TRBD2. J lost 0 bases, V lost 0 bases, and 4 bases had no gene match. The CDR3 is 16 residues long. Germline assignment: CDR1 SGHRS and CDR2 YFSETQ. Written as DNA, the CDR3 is TGCGCCAGCAGCTTGGCAGGGAGGGATAGCACAGATACGCAGTATTTT. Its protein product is CASSLAGRDSTDTQYF.

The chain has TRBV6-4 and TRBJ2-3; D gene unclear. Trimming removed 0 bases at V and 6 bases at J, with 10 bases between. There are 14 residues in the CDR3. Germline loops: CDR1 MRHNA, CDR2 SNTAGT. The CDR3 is CASSDSGLADTQYF. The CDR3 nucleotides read TGTGCCAGCAGTGACTCGGGATTGGCCGATACGCAGTATTTT.

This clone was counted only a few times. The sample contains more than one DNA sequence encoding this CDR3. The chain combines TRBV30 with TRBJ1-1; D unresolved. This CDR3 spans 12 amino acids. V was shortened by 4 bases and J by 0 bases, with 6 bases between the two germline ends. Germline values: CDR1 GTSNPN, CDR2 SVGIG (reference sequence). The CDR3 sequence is CAWNGMNTEAFF. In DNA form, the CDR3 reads TGTGCCTGGAACGGAATGAACACTGAAGCTTTCTTT.

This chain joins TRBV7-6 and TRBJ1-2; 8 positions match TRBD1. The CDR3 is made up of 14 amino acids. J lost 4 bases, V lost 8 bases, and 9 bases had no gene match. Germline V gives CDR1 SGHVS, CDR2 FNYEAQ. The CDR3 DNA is TGTGCCAGCTCCCCAGGACAGGGCGCCTATGGCTACACCTTC. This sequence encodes CASSPGQGAYGYTF.

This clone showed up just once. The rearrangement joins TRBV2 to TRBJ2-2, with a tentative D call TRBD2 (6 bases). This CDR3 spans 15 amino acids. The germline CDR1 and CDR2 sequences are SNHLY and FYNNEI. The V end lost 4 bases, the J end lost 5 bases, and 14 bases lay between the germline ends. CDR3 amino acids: CASSADSRGTGELFF. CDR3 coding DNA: TGTGCCAGCAGTGCGGACTCCCGGGGGACCGGGGAGCTGTTTTTT.

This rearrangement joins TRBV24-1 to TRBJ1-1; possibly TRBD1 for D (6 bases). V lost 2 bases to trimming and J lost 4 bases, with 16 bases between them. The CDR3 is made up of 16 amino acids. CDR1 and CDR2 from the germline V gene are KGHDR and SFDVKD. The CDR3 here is CATSDSTGIGVTEAFF. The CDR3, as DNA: TGTGCCACCAGTGATTCTACAGGGATCGGAGTCACTGAAGCTTTCTTT.

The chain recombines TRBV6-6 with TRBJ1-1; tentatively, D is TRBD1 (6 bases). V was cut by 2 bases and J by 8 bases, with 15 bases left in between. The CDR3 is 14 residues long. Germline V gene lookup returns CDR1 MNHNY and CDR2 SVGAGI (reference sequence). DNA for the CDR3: TGTGCCAGCAGTTACGACAGGAACCACTGGGAAGCTTTCTTT. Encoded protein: CASSYDRNHWEAFF.

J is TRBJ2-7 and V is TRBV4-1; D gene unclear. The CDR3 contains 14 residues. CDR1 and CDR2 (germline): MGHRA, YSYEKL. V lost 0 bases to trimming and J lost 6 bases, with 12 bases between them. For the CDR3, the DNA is TGCGCCAGCAGCCAAGACCCACTCGTATCCGAGCAGTACTTC. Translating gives CASSQDPLVSEQYF.

The CDR3 loop reads CASSLVGAPGELFF. DNA of the CDR3: TGCGCCAGCAGCTTGGTGGGGGCGCCCGGGGAGCTGTTTTTT. The chain links TRBV5-1 to TRBJ2-2; D may be TRBD1 (6 bases). Trimming shortened V by 0 bases and J by 6 bases, and 9 bases separated the two germline ends. Germline values: CDR1 SGHRS, CDR2 YFSETQ. CDR3 length equals 14 residues. The variable domain in full, with the rest retrieved from reference TRBV5-1 and TRBJ2-2, is KAGVTQTPRYLIKTRGQQVTLSCSPISGHRSVSWYQQTPGQGLQFLFEYFSETQRNKGNFPGRFSGRQFSNSRSEMNVSTLELGDSALYLCASSLVGAPGELFFGEGSRLTVL.

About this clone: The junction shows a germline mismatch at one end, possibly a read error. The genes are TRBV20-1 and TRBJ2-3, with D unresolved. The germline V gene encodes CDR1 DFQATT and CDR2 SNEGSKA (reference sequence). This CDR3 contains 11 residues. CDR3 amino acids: CSGRGTDTQYF. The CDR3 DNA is TGCAGTGGTAGAGGAACAGATACGCAGTATTTT.

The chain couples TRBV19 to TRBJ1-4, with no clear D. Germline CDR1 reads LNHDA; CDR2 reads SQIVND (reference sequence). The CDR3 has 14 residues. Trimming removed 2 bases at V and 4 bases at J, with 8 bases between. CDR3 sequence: CASSIRTSNEKLFF. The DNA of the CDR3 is TGTGCCAGTAGTATAAGAACCAGTAATGAAAAACTGTTTTTT.

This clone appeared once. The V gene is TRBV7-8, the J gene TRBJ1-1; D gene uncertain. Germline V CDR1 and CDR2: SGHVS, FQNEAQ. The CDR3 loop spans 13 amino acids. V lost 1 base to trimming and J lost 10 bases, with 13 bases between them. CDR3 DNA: TGTGCCAGCAGCTTAGGGATTGGCGGGGTAGCTTTCTTT. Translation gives CASSLGIGGVAFF. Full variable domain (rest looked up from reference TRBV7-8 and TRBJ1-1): GAGVSQSPRYKVAKRGQDVALRCDPISGHVSLFWYQQALGQGPEFLTYFQNEAQLDKSGLPSDRFFAERPEGSVSTLKIQRTQQEDSAVYLCASSLGIGGVAFFGQGTRLTVV.

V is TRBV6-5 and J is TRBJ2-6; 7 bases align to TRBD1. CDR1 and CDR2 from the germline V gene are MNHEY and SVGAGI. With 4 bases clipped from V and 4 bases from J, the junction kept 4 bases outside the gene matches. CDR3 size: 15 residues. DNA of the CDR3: TGTGCCAGCAGTTTGACAGGGACCGGGGCCAACGTCCTGACTTTC. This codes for CASSLTGTGANVLTF.